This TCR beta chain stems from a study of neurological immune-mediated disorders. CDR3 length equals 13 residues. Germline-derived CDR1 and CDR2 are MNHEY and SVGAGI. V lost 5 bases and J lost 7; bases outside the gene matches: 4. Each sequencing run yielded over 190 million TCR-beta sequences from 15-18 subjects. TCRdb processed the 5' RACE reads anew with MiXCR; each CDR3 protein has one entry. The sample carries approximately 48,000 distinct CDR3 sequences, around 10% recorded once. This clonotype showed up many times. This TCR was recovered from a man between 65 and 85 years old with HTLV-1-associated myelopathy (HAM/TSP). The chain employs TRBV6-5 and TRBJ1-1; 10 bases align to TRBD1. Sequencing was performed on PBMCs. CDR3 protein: CASSNGQGVEAFF. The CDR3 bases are TGTGCCAGCAGTAATGGACAGGGGGTTGAAGCTTTCTTT.